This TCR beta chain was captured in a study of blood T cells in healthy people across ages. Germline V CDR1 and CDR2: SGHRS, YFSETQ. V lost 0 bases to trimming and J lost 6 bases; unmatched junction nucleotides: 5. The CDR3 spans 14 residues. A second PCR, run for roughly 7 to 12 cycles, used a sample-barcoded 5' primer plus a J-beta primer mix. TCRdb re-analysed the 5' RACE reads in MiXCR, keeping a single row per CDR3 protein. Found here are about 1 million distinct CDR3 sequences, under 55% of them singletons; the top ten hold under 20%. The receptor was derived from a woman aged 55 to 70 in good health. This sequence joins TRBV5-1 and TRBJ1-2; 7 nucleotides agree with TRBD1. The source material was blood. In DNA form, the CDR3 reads TGCGCCAGCAGCTTGGGACAGGGCACCAATGGCTACACCTTC. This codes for CASSLGQGTNGYTF. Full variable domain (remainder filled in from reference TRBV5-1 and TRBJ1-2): KAGVTQTPRYLIKTRGQQVTLSCSPISGHRSVSWYQQTPGQGLQFLFEYFSETQRNKGNFPGRFSGRQFSNSRSEMNVSTLELGDSALYLCASSLGQGTNGYTFGSGTRLTVV.